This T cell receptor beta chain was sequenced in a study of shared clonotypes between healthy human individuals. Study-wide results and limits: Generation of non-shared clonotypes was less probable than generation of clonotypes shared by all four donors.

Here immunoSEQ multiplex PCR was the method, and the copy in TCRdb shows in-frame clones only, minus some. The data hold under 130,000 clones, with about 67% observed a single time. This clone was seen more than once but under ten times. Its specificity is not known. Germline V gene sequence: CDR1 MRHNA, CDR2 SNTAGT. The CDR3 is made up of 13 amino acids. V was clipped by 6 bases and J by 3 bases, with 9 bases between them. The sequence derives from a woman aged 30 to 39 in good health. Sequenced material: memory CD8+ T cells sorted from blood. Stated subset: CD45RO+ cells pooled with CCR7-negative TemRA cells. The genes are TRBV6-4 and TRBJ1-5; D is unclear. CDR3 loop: CASSPGDNQPQHF. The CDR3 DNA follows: TGTGCCAGCAGCCCCGGGGACAATCAGCCCCAGCATTTT.